The 2 T cell receptor beta chains given below trace back to one sample, sequenced in a study of OX40 agonist ivuxolimab in advanced cancers. Produced via immunoSEQ multiplex PCR; TCRdb's table is partial and in-frame only. The sample lists 13,000 or so clones, about 83% seen once, with around 20% in the top ten. Sequences were derived from CD4+ or CD8+ T cells sorted from blood, sampled in a trial of the OX40 agonist ivuxolimab. These receptors all come from an adult with an advanced solid tumor such as melanoma, head and neck, liver or kidney cancer.

This chain joins TRBV4-1 and TRBJ2-7; D is ambiguous. Trimming pared 1 base from V and 1 base from J, leaving 5 bases between. The CDR3 loop spans 13 amino acids. From germline, CDR1 is MGHRA and CDR2 YSYEKL. The chain's CDR3 is CASSQVGSYEQYF. DNA for the CDR3: TGCGCCAGCAGCCAAGTGGGGTCCTACGAGCAGTACTTC.

This clone was observed a handful of times. The rearrangement joins TRBV7-6 to TRBJ1-2, with D hard to call. V lost 1 base, J lost 3 bases, and 6 bases lay in between. CDR3 length: 13 amino acids. From germline, CDR1 is SGHVS and CDR2 FNYEAQ. CDR3 sequence reads: CASSLEGDYGYTF. CDR3 sequence (DNA): TGTGCCAGCAGCTTAGAGGGAGACTATGGCTACACCTTC.